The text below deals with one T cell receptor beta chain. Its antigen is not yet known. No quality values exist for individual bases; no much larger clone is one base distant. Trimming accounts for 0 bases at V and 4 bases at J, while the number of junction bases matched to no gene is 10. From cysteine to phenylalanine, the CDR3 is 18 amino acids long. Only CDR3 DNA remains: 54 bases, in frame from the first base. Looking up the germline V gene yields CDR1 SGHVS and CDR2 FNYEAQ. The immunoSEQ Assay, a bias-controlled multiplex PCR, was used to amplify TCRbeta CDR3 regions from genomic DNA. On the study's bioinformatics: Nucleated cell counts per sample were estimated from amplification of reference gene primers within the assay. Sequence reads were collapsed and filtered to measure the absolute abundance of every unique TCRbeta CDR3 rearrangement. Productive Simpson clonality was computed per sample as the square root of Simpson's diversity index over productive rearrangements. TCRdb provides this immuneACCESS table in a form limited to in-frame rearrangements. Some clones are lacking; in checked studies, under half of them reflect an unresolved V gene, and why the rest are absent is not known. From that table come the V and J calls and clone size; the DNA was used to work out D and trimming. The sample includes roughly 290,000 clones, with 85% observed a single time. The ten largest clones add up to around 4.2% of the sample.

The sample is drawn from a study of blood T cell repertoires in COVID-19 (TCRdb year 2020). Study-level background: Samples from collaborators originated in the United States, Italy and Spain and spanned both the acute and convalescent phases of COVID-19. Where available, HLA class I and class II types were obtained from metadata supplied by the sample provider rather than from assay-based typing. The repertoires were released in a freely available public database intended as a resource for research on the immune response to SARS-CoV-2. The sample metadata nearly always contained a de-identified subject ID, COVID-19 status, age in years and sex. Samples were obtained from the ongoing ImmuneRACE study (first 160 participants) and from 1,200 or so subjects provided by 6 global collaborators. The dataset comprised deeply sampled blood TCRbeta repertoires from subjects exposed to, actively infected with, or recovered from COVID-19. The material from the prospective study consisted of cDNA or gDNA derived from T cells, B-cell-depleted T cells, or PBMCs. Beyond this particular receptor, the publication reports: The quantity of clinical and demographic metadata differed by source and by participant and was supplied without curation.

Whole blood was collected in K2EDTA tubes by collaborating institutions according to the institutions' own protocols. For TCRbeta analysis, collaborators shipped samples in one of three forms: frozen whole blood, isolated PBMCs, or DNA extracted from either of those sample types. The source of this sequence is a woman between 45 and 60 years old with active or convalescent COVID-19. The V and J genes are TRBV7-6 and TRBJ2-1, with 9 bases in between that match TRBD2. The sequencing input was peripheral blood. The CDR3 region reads CASSLARLAGRLYNEQFF. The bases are TGTGCCAGCAGCTTAGCGCGTCTAGCGGGAAGACTGTACAATGAGCAGTTCTTC.